Sequencing of this T cell receptor beta chain was carried out in a study of relationships among human T cell subsets. This CDR3 is built from 16 residues. The trim removed 1 base at V and 1 base at J, leaving 6 bases unmatched. TCR alpha and beta CDR3s were amplified from mRNA by semiquantitative ARM-PCR. ARM-PCR used tagged nested gene-specific primers, then communal superprimers for exponential amplification. MiXCR, applied by TCRdb to the multiplex PCR reads, yields one record per CDR3 protein. The profile shows about 15,000 distinct CDR3 sequences, 62% of them singletons. The source of this sequence is a man aged 35 to 55 in good health. The sequenced sample was total T cells sorted from blood. The V and J genes are TRBV12-3 or TRBV12-4 and TRBJ2-7, with 8 bases matching TRBD1. The CDR3 DNA is TGTGCCAGCAGTTTAGAGGACAGGGCAGGATCCTACGAGCAGTACTTC. Translating it yields CASSLEDRAGSYEQYF.